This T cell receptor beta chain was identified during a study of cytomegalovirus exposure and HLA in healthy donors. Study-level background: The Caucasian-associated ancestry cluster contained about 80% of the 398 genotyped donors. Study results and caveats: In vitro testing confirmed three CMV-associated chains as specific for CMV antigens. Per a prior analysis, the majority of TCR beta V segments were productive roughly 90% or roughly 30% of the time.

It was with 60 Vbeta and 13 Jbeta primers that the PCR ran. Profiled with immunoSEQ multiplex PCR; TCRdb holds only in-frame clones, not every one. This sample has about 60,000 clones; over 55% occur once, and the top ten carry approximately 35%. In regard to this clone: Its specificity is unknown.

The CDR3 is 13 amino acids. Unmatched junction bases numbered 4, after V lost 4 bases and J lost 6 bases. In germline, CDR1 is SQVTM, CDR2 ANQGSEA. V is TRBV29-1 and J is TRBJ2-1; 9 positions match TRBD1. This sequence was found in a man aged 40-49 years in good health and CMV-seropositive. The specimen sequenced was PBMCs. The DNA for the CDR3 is TGCAGCGTTGGGGACAGGGAACCCAATGAGCAGTTCTTC. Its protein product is CSVGDREPNEQFF.